This paragraph reports one T cell receptor (beta chain). Its antigen remains unknown. The junction does not match germline at one end; this may be a read error. The data were taken from a study of tumor-infiltrating lymphocytes in primary liver carcinoma. Using a constant-region primer together with ProtoScript II reverse transcriptase, TCR beta cDNA was made from approximately 0.55 ug of total RNA. ARM-PCR, slightly modified, supplied the TCR beta libraries through three nested multiplex PCR rounds. Primers for the first two PCR rounds were TRBV1-TRBV30 forward primers and a C-beta reverse primer (about 10 cycles per round). Using its own MiXCR run on the multiplex PCR reads, TCRdb lists one record per CDR3 protein. In the table there are some 55,000 distinct CDR3 sequences, about three quarters of which are singletons. The CDR3 is 15 residues long. Unsorted bulk tissue of about 19-33 mg yielded co-extracted RNA and DNA. Among the patients, all had chronic HBV infection and none had been treated. Sampling targeted five separate regions of each tumor, which included the tumor centre. Viable tumor cells exceeded 85% in all tumor samples.

The study's findings and limits: Lower overlap was observed for tumor-adjacent and tumor-blood pairs relative to tumor region pairs.

The sample consisted of liver tumor tissue from sampling region 2. Subset reported: tumor region T2, inferior pole. This receptor was taken from a man between 40 and 49 years old with primary liver carcinoma and hepatitis B virus infection. The chain employs TRBV12-3 or TRBV12-4 and TRBJ2-1; 7 nucleotides match TRBD2. The DNA for the CDR3 is TGTGCCAGCAGCAACGGGAGGCTCGCCAACAATGAGCACTTCTTC. Translation: CASSNGRLANNEHFF.